Listed here is a single TCR beta chain. No antigen is known for it. Qualities for individual bases were not recorded, and no much larger clone is one base off. CDR1 and CDR2, looked up from the germline V gene, are SGHAT and FQNNGV. V lost 5 bases and J lost 5 bases; the stretch between them is 13 bases long. There are 13 amino acids in the CDR3, from cysteine to phenylalanine inclusive. Just CDR3 DNA is preserved here, 39 bases in frame from base 1. This record comes from a study of blood T cell repertoires in COVID-19 (dated by TCRdb to 2020 to 2021). As for the study more broadly: Samples covering the acute and convalescent phases of COVID-19 were provided by collaborators in the United States, Italy and Spain. The prospective study material was composed of cDNA or gDNA derived from T cells, B-cell-depleted T cells, or PBMCs. Deeply sampled blood TCRbeta repertoires from subjects exposed to, actively infected with, or recovered from COVID-19 were included in the dataset. The repertoires were made available in a free public database intended to serve as a resource for research on the immune response to SARS-CoV-2. Samples came from the ongoing ImmuneRACE study (first 160 participants) plus 1,254 subjects from 6 global collaborators. A de-identified subject ID, COVID-19 status, age in years and sex were almost always included in the sample metadata. Where available, HLA class I and class II types were obtained from metadata supplied by the sample provider rather than from assay-based typing.

What the authors observed across the whole study: Clinical and demographic metadata were provided uncurated, with the amount varying by source and participant.

The immunoSEQ Assay, a bias-controlled multiplex PCR, was used to amplify TCRbeta CDR3 regions from genomic DNA. The source study handled its data this way. The number of nucleated cells in each sample was estimated by amplification of reference gene primers within the assay. To quantify the absolute abundance of each unique TCRbeta CDR3 rearrangement, sequence reads were collapsed and filtered. For each sample, productive Simpson clonality was calculated as the square root of Simpson's diversity index across productive rearrangements. TCRdb holds this immuneACCESS table with in-frame rearrangements only. Some clones are missing; in checked studies, unresolved V genes explain under half, and the rest has no known cause. Clone size and V and J calls were adopted from that table, with D and trimming inferred from the DNA. This sample is represented by about 120,000 clones; over 65% of them were singletons. Together, the top ten hold roughly 8.1% of the sample.

Whole blood was collected in K2EDTA tubes by collaborating institutions according to the institutions' own protocols. For TCRbeta analysis, collaborators shipped samples in one of three forms: frozen whole blood, isolated PBMCs, or DNA extracted from either of those sample types. The sequenced sample was peripheral blood. This chain joins TRBV11-2 to TRBJ2-7, with a weak D call of TRBD1 (5 bases match). This receptor was obtained from a woman aged 40 to 50 with acute or convalescent COVID-19. The CDR3 region: CASSTRTRNEQYF. The DNA is TGTGCCAGCAGCACCCGGACAAGAAACGAGCAGTACTTC.